There are many counts of the clone carrying this TCR beta chain. What it binds is unknown. This entry is derived from a study of T-cell reconstitution after alpha-beta-depleted transplantation in children. Points from the study as a whole: Reportedly, roughly two months post-transplant, alpha-beta T cells arose from several hundred expanded graft clones. Newly produced T cells mostly accounted for T-cell counts and diversity one year post-transplant. Surviving recipient cells, namely T cells and thymic progenitors, were the source of high day-60 TCRbeta diversity in some patients.

The library targeted TCRbeta and was prepared with unique molecular identifiers. TCRdb itself ran the PCR reads through MiXCR, one entry per CDR3 protein. Of a few hundred thousand distinct CDR3 sequences listed, more than 9% are singletons. Unmatched junction bases numbered 14, after V lost 5 bases and J lost 5 bases. The CDR3 covers 15 residues. Germline values: CDR1 SQVTM, CDR2 ANQGSEA. The TCR sequence derives from a male patient aged 2-10 years who had a stem cell transplant for chronic granulomatous disease, so the T cells may come from the graft donor. This chain joins TRBV29-1 and TRBJ2-7; 8 nucleotides agree with TRBD2. The material sequenced was peripheral blood, taken 180 days after TCRalphabeta/CD19-depleted stem cell transplant. The CDR3 region has the DNA TGCAGCGTTTGGGGGGCTAGCGGGCGCCGGGACGAGCAGTACTTC. Protein: CSVWGASGRRDEQYF.